These T cell receptor beta chains were read from a single sample in a study of T cell responses to AZD1222 COVID-19 vaccine. Generated by immunoSEQ multiplex PCR, the TCRdb table keeps only in-frame clones and is missing some. The table has around 150,000 clones, about 90% seen once. Sequencing was performed on peripheral blood, taken 28 days after the second AZD1222 dose. Receptor source: an adult who received the AZD1222 COVID-19 vaccine. CDR3s include the opening cysteine and the closing phenylalanine or tryptophan.

j_gene: TRBJ2-7
v_gene: TRBV5-1
CDR3aa: CASSLDGGPYEQYF

j_gene: TRBJ1-2
v_gene: TRBV27
CDR3aa: CASSLRAGNYGYTF

j_gene: TRBJ2-7
v_gene: TRBV19
CDR3aa: CASSPRLAGPPYEQYF

j_gene: TRBJ2-1
v_gene: TRBV10-3
CDR3aa: CAAANSGTDSYNEQFF

j_gene: TRBJ2-1
v_gene: TRBV6-5
CDR3aa: CASTPTSGRYNEQFF

j_gene: TRBJ1-1
v_gene: TRBV23-1
CDR3aa: CASRWSNTEAFF

j_gene: TRBJ2-1
v_gene: TRBV30
CDR3aa: CAWRSRAAISYNEQFF

j_gene: TRBJ2-7
v_gene: TRBV5-6
CDR3aa: CASSLKGDESCF

j_gene: TRBJ2-7
v_gene: TRBV7-3
CDR3aa: CASSLDAGTDYEQYF

j_gene: TRBJ1-1
v_gene: TRBV2
CDR3aa: CASRDSNTEAFF

j_gene: TRBJ1-2
v_gene: TRBV12-3/TRBV12-4
CDR3aa: CASSLMGGGYTF

j_gene: TRBJ1-1
v_gene: TRBV7-9
CDR3aa: CASSFIHRHTENTEAFF

j_gene: TRBJ2-7
v_gene: TRBV7-2
CDR3aa: CASSFAGTSGAGGAYEQYF

j_gene: TRBJ2-3
v_gene: TRBV5-1
CDR3aa: CASSLPNAGGGTDTQYF

j_gene: TRBJ2-1
v_gene: TRBV5-1
CDR3aa: CASSPRTYNEQFF

j_gene: TRBJ2-7
v_gene: TRBV19
CDR3aa: CATAPTSMGPYEQYF

j_gene: TRBJ2-7
v_gene: TRBV6-2/TRBV6-3
CDR3aa: CASSYNLPSGSSYEQYF

j_gene: TRBJ2-1
v_gene: TRBV6-5
CDR3aa: CATGGLDEQFF

j_gene: TRBJ1-1
v_gene: TRBV6-6
CDR3aa: CASSTVGGVNTEAFF

j_gene: TRBJ2-3
v_gene: TRBV7-8
CDR3aa: CASSPGGRTDTQYF

j_gene: TRBJ1-1
v_gene: TRBV18
CDR3aa: CASSPVTGTEAFF

j_gene: TRBJ1-2
v_gene: TRBV27
CDR3aa: CATGFSATNYGYTF

j_gene: TRBJ1-2
v_gene: TRBV29-1
CDR3aa: CSVGDREYGYTF

j_gene: TRBJ2-7
v_gene: TRBV29-1
CDR3aa: CSVEGGRPYEQYF

j_gene: TRBJ2-3
v_gene: TRBV3-1/TRBV3-2
CDR3aa: CASSQGWTSTDTQYF

j_gene: TRBJ2-6
v_gene: TRBV6-2/TRBV6-3
CDR3aa: CASSPLPGTGNSGANVLTF

j_gene: TRBJ1-3
v_gene: TRBV6-5
CDR3aa: CASSLDFSGNTIYF